The 27 T cell receptor beta chains listed next were all sequenced from one sample in a study of beta chain features in type 1 diabetes. The authors reverse transcribed all of the isolated RNA, so sequencing captured expressed TCRB transcripts. Method: immunoSEQ multiplex PCR; TCRdb's copy keeps in-frame clones and lacks some. Among roughly 310,000 clones, 8% to 13% were seen once, and the ten largest hold 0.015%. The sample was naive CD4+ T cells from blood. The receptors derive from a woman in her twenties or thirties in good health.

The chain joins TRBV29-1 to TRBJ2-7; TRBD2 agrees at 8 bases. V lost 6 bases and J lost 4; bases outside the gene matches: 11. Germline V gene lookup returns CDR1 SQVTM and CDR2 ANQGSEA. CDR3 length: 14 residues. CDR3 in DNA: TGCAGCGTGGCCCTCAGGGGACTAGGGTACGAGCAGTACTTC. Its translation: CSVALRGLGYEQYF.

V is TRBV7-2 and J is TRBJ2-5; 10 bases map to TRBD2. Trimming removed 3 bases from V and 4 bases from J; junction bases left unmatched: 8. The CDR3 spans 16 residues. CDR1 and CDR2 from the germline V gene are SGHTA and FQGNSA. The CDR3 DNA follows: TGTGCCAGCAGCTTGAGACTAGCGGGTTCGAGAGAGACCCAGTACTTC. Protein sequence: CASSLRLAGSRETQYF.

This clone was seen only a few times. The V and J genes are TRBV30 and TRBJ2-3; D is perhaps TRBD1 (6 bases). The CDR3 has 13 amino acids. Trimming removed 0 bases from V and 4 bases from J, with 8 bases in between. CDR1 GTSNPN and CDR2 SVGIG come from the germline V gene (reference sequence). The CDR3 reads CAWSVDSSDTQYF. CDR3 DNA: TGTGCCTGGAGTGTGGACAGTTCAGATACGCAGTATTTT.

With regard to this clone: Different DNA sequences within this sample yield the same CDR3. The chain has TRBV7-2 and TRBJ2-3, with 12 bases lining up with TRBD2. Looked up from germline, CDR1 is SGHTA and CDR2 is FQGNSA. V was pared by 1 base and J by 4 bases, with 0 bases of the junction left unmatched. The CDR3 runs to 15 residues. CDR3 sequence (DNA): TGTGCCAGCAGCTTAGGACTAGCGGGAGCAGATACGCAGTATTTT. It specifies CASSLGLAGADTQYF.

The rearrangement links TRBV6-6 to TRBJ2-5, with D unresolved. The CDR3 covers 12 residues. Germline CDR1 MNHNY, CDR2 SVGAGI (reference sequence). V dropped 5 bases and J dropped 4 bases, with 8 bases sitting between them. In DNA, the CDR3 is TGTGCCAGCAGTACTTTCCGAGAGACCCAGTACTTC. It yields the protein CASSTFRETQYF.

This clone was counted a few times. This chain links TRBV5-1 with TRBJ1-3, with D possibly TRBD1 on 6 matching bases. The CDR3 has 15 residues. Germline V gives CDR1 SGHRS, CDR2 YFSETQ. V dropped 4 bases and J dropped 0 bases, with 11 bases sitting between them. The CDR3 sequence is CASSGTGSSGNTIYF. The CDR3 nucleotides read TGCGCCAGCAGCGGAACAGGGAGCTCTGGAAACACCATATATTTT.

This sequence joins TRBV18 and TRBJ2-2; 7 nucleotides line up with TRBD1. From germline, CDR1 is KGHSH and CDR2 LQKENI. Unmatched junction bases numbered 10, after V lost 6 bases and J lost 0 bases. This CDR3 has 17 residues. The DNA of the CDR3 is TGTGCCAGCTCCCGATCCGGGACAGCCTCGAACACCGGGGAGCTGTTTTTT. Translating gives CASSRSGTASNTGELFF. The complete variable domain, with remaining parts taken from reference TRBV18 and TRBJ2-2, reads NAGVMQNPRHLVRRRGQEARLRCSPMKGHSHVYWYRQLPEEGLKFMVYLQKENIIDESGMPKERFSAEFPKEGPSILRIQQVVRGDSAAYFCASSRSGTASNTGELFFGEGSRLTVL.

This clone has more than one count but fewer than ten. The chain is built from TRBV28 and TRBJ2-7; D remains unclear. CDR1 is MDHEN, CDR2 SYDVKM, per germline. The V gene lost 6 bases and the J gene lost 5 bases, with 14 bases spanning the gap. The CDR3 sequence is 13 residues long. The CDR3 region is CASRPSGQDEQYF. As DNA, the CDR3 is TGTGCCAGCAGACCGTCAGGCCAGGACGAGCAGTACTTC.

The chain uses TRBV5-1 and TRBJ2-7; 8 bases map to TRBD2. The V segment lost 0 bases and the J segment 2 bases; nucleotides outside the gene matches: 10. The CDR3 contains 17 residues. Germline V CDR1 and CDR2: SGHRS, YFSETQ. The CDR3 DNA sequence: TGCGCCAGCAGCTTGGCGGGTGGTAGCGGGGTCCCCTACGAGCAGTACTTC. This codes for CASSLAGGSGVPYEQYF.

This chain links TRBV6-6 with TRBJ2-7; tentatively, D is TRBD2 (6 bases). Germline assignment: CDR1 MNHNY and CDR2 SVGAGI (reference sequence). Trimming took 8 bases from V and 3 from J, leaving 14 bases between them. CDR3 length: 13 residues. CDR3 sequence: CASGNSGLYEQYF. Written as DNA, the CDR3 is TGTGCCAGCGGAAATAGCGGACTCTACGAGCAGTACTTC.

The chain joins TRBV28 to TRBJ1-1, with TRBD1 matching over 7 bases. Trimming cost V 2 bases and J 10 bases; bases outside gene matches: 4. The CDR3 covers 12 residues. The V gene's germline CDR1 is MDHEN and CDR2 SYDVKM. The DNA of the CDR3 is TGTGCCAGCAGTTTACCACAGGGGCGAGCTTTCTTT. It is translated as CASSLPQGRAFF.

V gene TRBV29-1 combines with J gene TRBJ2-3; D may be TRBD2 (6 bases). Germline CDR1 reads SQVTM; CDR2 reads ANQGSEA. The CDR3 spans 12 residues. Trimming removed 5 bases from V and 8 bases from J, with 14 bases in between. CDR3 amino acids: CSVSRDFGTQYF. CDR3 in DNA: TGCAGCGTTTCCCGGGACTTTGGTACGCAGTATTTT.

A few counts support this clone. The rearrangement uses TRBV18 and TRBJ2-3; weak D call: TRBD2 (5 bases). The CDR3 has 15 residues. CDR1 KGHSH and CDR2 LQKENI come from the germline V gene. V shed 3 bases and J shed 1 base, with 11 bases lying between them. The CDR3 spells CASSPDRTGTDTQYF. CDR3 coding DNA: TGTGCCAGCTCACCCGATCGGACTGGCACAGATACGCAGTATTTT.

This clone has more than one count but fewer than ten. The rearrangement uses TRBV7-2 and TRBJ2-7; tentatively, D is TRBD2 (6 bases). The CDR3 totals 13 residues. V gave up 5 bases and J gave up 5 bases, with 13 bases separating them. Germline V lookup: CDR1 SGHTA, CDR2 FQGNSA. The CDR3 bases are TGTGCCAGCAGCCAAATAGCGGTCCACGAGCAGTACTTC. Translating gives CASSQIAVHEQYF.

CDR3 coding DNA: TGTGCCAGCAGTACTCGACAGGGGGGGTCGGGGGAGCAGTACTTC. This codes for CASSTRQGGSGEQYF. The chain combines TRBV27 with TRBJ2-7, with TRBD1 matching 9 bases. This CDR3 is 15 amino acids long. Germline V gives CDR1 MNHEY, CDR2 SMNVEV (reference sequence). Trimming cost V 5 bases and J 7 bases; bases outside gene matches: 12.

The table lists this clone with a few counts. The V and J genes are TRBV11-1 and TRBJ2-3; 10 bases map to TRBD2. Germline V gives CDR1 SGHAT, CDR2 FQDESV (reference sequence). Germline trimming cut 8 bases from V and 2 bases from J; bases unmatched to any gene: 7. The CDR3 is 15 amino acids. The CDR3 region is CASGWTSGSTDTQYF. The CDR3 region has the DNA TGTGCCAGCGGATGGACTAGCGGTTCCACAGATACGCAGTATTTT.

The chain is built from TRBV5-1 and TRBJ2-1; 13 bases match TRBD2. Germline CDR1 and CDR2: SGHRS and YFSETQ. J lost 0 bases, V lost 4 bases, and 13 bases had no gene match. CDR3 length equals 20 residues. The CDR3 region is CASSQANTGTSGNSYNEQFF. The CDR3 nucleotides are TGCGCCAGCAGCCAAGCCAATACCGGGACTAGCGGGAACTCCTACAATGAGCAGTTCTTC.

The chain couples TRBV28 to TRBJ1-5; TRBD1 might be the D (5 bases). There are 15 residues in the CDR3. V lost 2 bases, J lost 6 bases, and 14 bases lay in between. Germline V CDR1 and CDR2: MDHEN, SYDVKM. The DNA for the CDR3 is TGTGCCAGCAGTTTAACAGGACCACGTCGTCAGCCCCAGCATTTT. Protein: CASSLTGPRRQPQHF.

This chain connects TRBV6-6 to TRBJ2-1; 7 nucleotides agree with TRBD2. The CDR3 has 15 amino acids. The trim removed 8 bases at V and 5 bases at J, leaving 12 bases unmatched. Germline lookup yields CDR1 MNHNY and CDR2 SVGAGI (reference sequence). The CDR3, as DNA: TGTGCCAGCGGAGAATTAGGGGCGGGGGACAATGAGCAGTTCTTC. This sequence encodes CASGELGAGDNEQFF.

The genes are TRBV7-2 and TRBJ2-1; weak D call: TRBD2 (5 bases). The CDR3 runs to 14 residues. V dropped 9 bases and J dropped 3 bases, with 15 bases sitting between them. Per the germline V gene, CDR1 is SGHTA and CDR2 is FQGNSA. CDR3 in amino acids: CASEAEAGYNEQFF. The CDR3 coding sequence is TGTGCCAGTGAAGCGGAAGCTGGCTACAATGAGCAGTTCTTC.

This rearrangement joins TRBV9 to TRBJ2-1, with a weak D call TRBD2 (6 bases). Germline-derived CDR1 and CDR2 are SGDLS and YYNGEE. This CDR3 has 20 residues. Trimming removed 0 bases at V and 6 bases at J, with 28 bases between. DNA for the CDR3: TGTGCCAGCAGCGTAGAGGCTACGACTAGAATGGGTGACAGCGGCAATGAGCAGTTCTTC. Protein: CASSVEATTRMGDSGNEQFF.

This clone was picked up a small number of times. This sequence joins TRBV19 and TRBJ1-5, with D possibly matching TRBD1 (5 bases). Germline loops: CDR1 LNHDA, CDR2 SQIVND (reference sequence). The CDR3 runs to 13 residues. Trimming took 8 bases from V and 2 from J, leaving 10 bases between them. Here the CDR3 reads CASHGGGNQPQHF. The DNA for the CDR3 is TGTGCCAGTCACGGGGGGGGCAATCAGCCCCAGCATTTT.

The V call is TRBV28, the J call TRBJ2-5; the D gene is possibly TRBD1 (5 bases). CDR3 length: 14 residues. V was trimmed by 2 bases and J by 7 bases, leaving 14 bases between them. CDR1 is MDHEN, CDR2 SYDVKM, per germline. CDR3 bases: TGTGCCAGCAGTTTAGCGGCAGGGCTAGGGACCCAGTACTTC. It specifies CASSLAAGLGTQYF. Looking up the rest from reference TRBV28 and TRBJ2-5 gives the full variable domain: DVKVTQSSRYLVKRTGEKVFLECVQDMDHENMFWYRQDPGLGLRLIYFSYDVKMKEKGDIPEGYSVSREKKERFSLILESASTNQTSMYLCASSLAAGLGTQYFGPGTRLLVL.

V gene TRBV19 combines with J gene TRBJ2-5; 11 bases map to TRBD2. This CDR3 comprises 15 residues. V was pared by 5 bases and J by 4 bases, with 6 bases of the junction left unmatched. Germline V gives CDR1 LNHDA, CDR2 SQIVND (reference sequence). The CDR3 spells CASSSSLAGAETQYF. CDR3 nucleotide sequence: TGTGCCAGTAGTTCTTCACTAGCGGGAGCAGAGACCCAGTACTTC.

The chain combines TRBV28 with TRBJ2-1; D is perhaps TRBD2 (6 bases). Deletions cut 6 bases from V and 6 bases from J, with 12 bases between. Per germline, CDR1 MDHEN and CDR2 SYDVKM. This CDR3 has 13 amino acids. Here the CDR3 reads CASSNGGGNEQFF. The DNA for the CDR3 is TGTGCCAGCAGCAACGGGGGAGGCAATGAGCAGTTCTTC. The full variable domain, with the rest looked up from reference TRBV28 and TRBJ2-1, is DVKVTQSSRYLVKRTGEKVFLECVQDMDHENMFWYRQDPGLGLRLIYFSYDVKMKEKGDIPEGYSVSREKKERFSLILESASTNQTSMYLCASSNGGGNEQFFGPGTRLTVL.

This clone has more than one count but fewer than ten. Within the sample, other DNA sequences also encode this same CDR3. The J gene is TRBJ2-5, the V gene TRBV6-1; TRBD2 matches 7 bases. There are 12 residues in the CDR3. The V and J ends lost 8 bases and 0 bases, in that order; junction bases with no gene match: 0. CDR1 and CDR2 from the germline V gene are MNHNS and SASEGT. The CDR3 here is CASGRDQETQYF. The CDR3 DNA follows: TGTGCCAGCGGGAGGGACCAAGAGACCCAGTACTTC.

The V gene is TRBV4-3, the J gene TRBJ2-1; D may be TRBD1 (6 bases). V shed 0 bases and J shed 7 bases, with 16 bases lying between them. Germline V gene data show CDR1 as LGHNA and CDR2 as YSLEER. The CDR3 consists of 16 residues. The DNA of the CDR3 is TGCGCCAGCAGCCAAGAGGGGATTGCAGGGGAGAATGAGCAGTTCTTC. Its protein product is CASSQEGIAGENEQFF.